This T cell receptor beta chain was retrieved from a study of blood T cells in healthy people across ages. A second PCR, run for roughly 6 to 11 cycles, used a sample-barcoded 5' primer plus a J-beta primer mix. No fewer than 3 million CDR3-containing paired-end reads came from each sample. TCRdb re-called the 5' RACE reads through MiXCR, storing one row per CDR3 protein. The sample consists of approximately 780,000 distinct CDR3 sequences, around 24% of them appearing once. This clonotype was picked up a small number of times. The same data also went into a second study, on T cells of mothers and their children. As that report states: For each mother, over 9.5 million TCR beta CDR3 reads were obtained, and for each child, a few million.

The specimen sequenced was blood. The sequence was obtained from a boy aged 10-17 years in good health.

The CDR3 loop is CASAGGPTYEQYF. The CDR3 DNA is TGTGCCAGCGCGGGGGGTCCGACCTACGAGCAGTACTTC. The chain combines TRBV28 with TRBJ2-7; 8 nucleotides align to TRBD2. The V gene end was trimmed by 8 bases and the J gene end by 2 bases; junction bases not matched to a gene: 5. Germline CDR1 and CDR2: MDHEN and SYDVKM. The CDR3 spans 13 residues.